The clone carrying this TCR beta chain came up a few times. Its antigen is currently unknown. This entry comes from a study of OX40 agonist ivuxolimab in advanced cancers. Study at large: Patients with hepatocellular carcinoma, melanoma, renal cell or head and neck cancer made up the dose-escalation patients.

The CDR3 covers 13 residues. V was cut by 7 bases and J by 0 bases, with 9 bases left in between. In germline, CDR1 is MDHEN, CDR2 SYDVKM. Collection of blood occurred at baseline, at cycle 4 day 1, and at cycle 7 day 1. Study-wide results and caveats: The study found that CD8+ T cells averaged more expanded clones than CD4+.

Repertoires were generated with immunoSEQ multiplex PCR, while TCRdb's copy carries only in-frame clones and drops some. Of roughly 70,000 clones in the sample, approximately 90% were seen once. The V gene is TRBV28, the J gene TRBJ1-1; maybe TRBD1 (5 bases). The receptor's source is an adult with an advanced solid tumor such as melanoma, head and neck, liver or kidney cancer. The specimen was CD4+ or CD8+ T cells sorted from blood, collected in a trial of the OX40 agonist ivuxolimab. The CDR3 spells CASMGDLNTEAFF. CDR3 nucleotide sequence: TGTGCCAGCATGGGGGACCTGAACACTGAAGCTTTCTTT.